This paragraph covers one T cell receptor beta chain sequence. Its antigen remains unidentified. Base qualities are missing; no much larger clone stands one base away. The sample is drawn from a study of shared clonotypes between healthy human individuals (dated by TCRdb to about 2020). Turning to the overall study: The cohort comprised two women and three men aged 18 to 49 years. For each donor, CD4 naive and CD4 memory were each given three plates, CD8 naive was given two plates, and CD8 memory was given one plate. To increase sequencing depth and limit assay-specific biases, TCR repertoire library preparation and sequencing were carried out by different laboratories using diverse techniques. Per donor, leukapheresis produced somewhere between about 0.8 and 9.5 billion PBMCs. To estimate repertoire size and how much clonotype sharing occurs between individuals, the study deeply sequenced the blood TCR repertoires of five healthy adults. Points the paper makes about the study in general: Pairwise subsampling led to the expectation that sequencing depth would affect the degree of clonotype sharing among donors. Compared with non-shared clonotypes, clonotypes shared by all four sorted-subset donors had higher generation probabilities. Naive subsets generally had larger estimated clonotype richness than memory subsets did. Because the study included only a small number of donors, the genetic and exposure-history diversity represented was limited. Sampling was limited to blood, and TCR repertoires in tissue likely differ from TCR repertoires in blood. Rarefaction of sorted-subset datasets indicated incomplete sequencing despite the large sequencing depth. Across a few donors, approximately 4.9% of naive CD4, roughly 3.3% of naive CD8, under 2.5% of memory CD4, and over 0.35% of memory CD8 clonotypes were shared.

In the germline V gene (reference sequence), CDR1 corresponds to SGHNT and CDR2 to YYREEE. V has 3 bases trimmed and J has 2 bases trimmed; junction bases matching no gene number 10. From the cysteine up to the phenylalanine, the CDR3 has a length of 16 residues. Of all the DNA, just the CDR3 is kept, 48 bases in frame from base 1. The donors were healthy, HIV-negative adults who had no recently reported acute infections or vaccinations. All donors were Caucasian adults living in Nashville, Tennessee, USA. CD4+ T cells were enriched through magnetic negative selection, after which naive cells were positively selected on CD45RA and the remaining negative fraction served as the memory subset. After blood collection by leukapheresis, PBMCs were isolated using Ficoll-Histopaque density gradient centrifugation and then cryopreserved in the vapor phase of liquid nitrogen. Analytical flow cytometry was used to check the purity and quantity of every magnetically sorted T cell population. Genomic DNA was isolated from each sorted fraction and quantified by UV absorbance on a Nanodrop 2000c.

Using the deep immunoSEQ assay, TCR CDR3 regions were amplified from genomic DNA by multiplex PCR. For each cell subset, the extracted genomic DNA was distributed evenly across all wells of several immunoSEQ 96-well plates, and each plate served as one replicate. Each replicate PCR for sorted subsets received around 210 ng genomic DNA, equal to some 32,000 T cell genomes. Purified libraries were quantified with a Qubit 3.0 fluorometer, sized on a Bioanalyzer 2100, and re-quantified with the KAPA Library Quantification kit. Every immunoSEQ 96-well plate was sequenced on a dedicated single-read 150-cycle Illumina NextSeq 550 flow cell. On the study's bioinformatics: Because the immunoSEQ output held only junctional sequences and lacked quality scores, the filtering could not match the filtering applied to full-length reads. To assign V/J genes and CDR3, sequences were annotated using PyIR, a Python wrapper for IgBLAST v1.9, with IMGT germline references. Any read was removed if the V/J assignment was weak (E-value above 1e-6), the CDR3 was missing, or the read contained stop codons, out-of-frame junctions, or ambiguous translated residues. A V3J clonotype was defined by an identical inferred V gene, J gene, and CDR3 amino acid sequence. The percentage overlap between two repertoires was calculated by dividing the number of shared unique clonotypes by the size of the smaller repertoire. Three approaches were used to assess repertoire richness: RTK rarefaction, the Chao1 estimator, and Recon v2.1 estimates of unobserved clonotypes. OLGA was used to compute generation probabilities for all TCRbeta clonotypes that the gDNA method yielded from a handful of donors. Entries here come from immuneACCESS through TCRdb and include only in-frame sequences with V and J called. Some clones fail to appear in such tables; in the studies checked, an unresolved V gene covers under half of the shortfall, and the cause of the remainder is unknown. V and J calls and clone size are as listed in that table; D and trimming were resolved from the DNA. Counted in this sample were approximately 1,000,000 clones; 78% of them appeared once. The ten largest make up roughly 0.56% of the sample.

The sequencing input was memory CD4+ T cells from PBMCs. What this sample's cell subset or site label stands for: CD45RA-negative fraction. The rearranged segments are TRBV5-4 and TRBJ2-7, with 8 central nucleotides matching TRBD1. The receptor was isolated from a man in his late teens or twenties in good health. Some clones in this sample may be carry-over from other donors' samples. The CDR3 is CASSSRTGTTTYEQYF. The nucleotides are TGTGCCAGCAGCTCCCGGACAGGGACGACAACCTACGAGCAGTACTTC.